This T cell receptor (beta chain) came from a study of cytotoxic CD8 clonotypes in ibrutinib-treated CLL. Whole-study context: Researchers reported more than nine relapsed/refractory and about 15 treatment-naive patients, some 18 of them IGHV unmutated.

V dropped 4 bases and J dropped 0 bases, with 10 bases sitting between them. This CDR3 has 14 amino acids. CDR1 is SGHRS, CDR2 YFSETQ, per germline. TCRdb's table, derived via immunoSEQ multiplex PCR, lists solely in-frame clones and lacks some. The profile shows approximately 340,000 clones, 67% of them singletons. The chain recombines TRBV5-1 with TRBJ1-1, with D unclear. The specimen comprised PBMCs, sampled after 36 months of ibrutinib treatment. The source of this sequence is a human donor with chronic lymphocytic leukemia. CDR3: CASSGGDLNTEAFF. CDR3 in DNA: TGCGCCAGCAGCGGCGGTGATTTGAACACTGAAGCTTTCTTT. The whole variable domain, remainder taken from reference TRBV5-1 and TRBJ1-1, is KAGVTQTPRYLIKTRGQQVTLSCSPISGHRSVSWYQQTPGQGLQFLFEYFSETQRNKGNFPGRFSGRQFSNSRSEMNVSTLELGDSALYLCASSGGDLNTEAFFGQGTRLTVV.